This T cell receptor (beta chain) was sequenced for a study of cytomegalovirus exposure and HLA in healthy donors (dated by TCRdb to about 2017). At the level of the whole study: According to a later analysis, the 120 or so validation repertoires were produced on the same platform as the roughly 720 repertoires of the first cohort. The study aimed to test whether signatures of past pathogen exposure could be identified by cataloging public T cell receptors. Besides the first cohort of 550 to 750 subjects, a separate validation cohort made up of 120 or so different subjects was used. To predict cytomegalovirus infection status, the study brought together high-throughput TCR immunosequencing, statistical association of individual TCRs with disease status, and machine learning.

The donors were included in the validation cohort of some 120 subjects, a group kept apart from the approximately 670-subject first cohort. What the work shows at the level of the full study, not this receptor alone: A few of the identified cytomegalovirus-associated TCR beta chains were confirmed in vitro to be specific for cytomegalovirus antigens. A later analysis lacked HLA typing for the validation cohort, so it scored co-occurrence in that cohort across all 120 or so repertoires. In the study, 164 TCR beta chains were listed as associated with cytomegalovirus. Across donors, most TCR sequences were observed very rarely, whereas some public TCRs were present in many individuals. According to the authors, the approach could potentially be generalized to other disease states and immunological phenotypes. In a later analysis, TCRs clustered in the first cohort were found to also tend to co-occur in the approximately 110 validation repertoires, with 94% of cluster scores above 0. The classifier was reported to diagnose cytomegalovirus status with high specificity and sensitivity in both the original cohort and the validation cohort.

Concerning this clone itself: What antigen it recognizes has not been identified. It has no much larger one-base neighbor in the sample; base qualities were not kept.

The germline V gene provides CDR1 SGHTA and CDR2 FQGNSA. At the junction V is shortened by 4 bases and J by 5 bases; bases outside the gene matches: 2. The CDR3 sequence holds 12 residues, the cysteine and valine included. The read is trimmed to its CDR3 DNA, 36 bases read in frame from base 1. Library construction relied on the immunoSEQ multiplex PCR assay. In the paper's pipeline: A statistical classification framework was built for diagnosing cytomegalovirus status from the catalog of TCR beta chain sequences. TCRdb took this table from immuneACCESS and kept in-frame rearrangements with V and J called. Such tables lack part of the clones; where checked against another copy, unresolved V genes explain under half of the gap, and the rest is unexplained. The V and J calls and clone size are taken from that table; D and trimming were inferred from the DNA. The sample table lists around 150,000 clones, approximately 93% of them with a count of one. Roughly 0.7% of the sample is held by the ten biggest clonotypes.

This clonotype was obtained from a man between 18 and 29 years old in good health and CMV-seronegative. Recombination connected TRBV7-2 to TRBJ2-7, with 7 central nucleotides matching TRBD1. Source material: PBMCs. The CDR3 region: CASSYTGDEQYV. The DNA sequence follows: TGTGCCAGCAGCTACACAGGGGACGAGCAGTACGTC.